Here is one T cell receptor beta chain with its context. What this receptor recognizes is not known. No qualities accompany the bases; no much larger clone lies one base away. The sample comes from a study of CD8+ T cells in alopecia areata (dated by TCRdb to the late 2010s). With regard to the full study: Treated patients were enrolled in an open-label pilot trial of oral tofacitinib at 5 to 10 mg twice daily for moderate-to-severe alopecia areata. Patients stayed on tofacitinib for 6 to 18 months and then had 6 months of follow-up off drug so that delayed response and recurrence could be assessed. For the treated patients, the SALT score, which quantifies what percentage of scalp surface area is affected, served as the measure of disease severity. To study T cell clonal expansion in alopecia areata, the researchers applied high-throughput TCRbeta sequencing to both the C3H/HeJ mouse model and human patients. In humans, TCRbeta sequencing was performed on scalp tissue and on sorted CD4+ and CD8+ peripheral blood T cells from healthy controls and from patients with patchy or totalis/universalis alopecia areata. Patients on tofacitinib were biopsied at baseline and after 4 and 24 weeks of treatment, and several of the patients also had a later scalp biopsy. Clonality in the scalp was compared among normal scalp (n=4), patchy alopecia areata scalp (n=8), and alopecia totalis/universalis scalp (n=8). RNA was obtained with the PAXgene miRNA kit for fixed scalp, the miRNeasy kit for PBMCs, and the RNeasy kit for mouse skin. TCRbeta CDR3 regions were amplified by immunoSEQ multiplex PCR using 35 Vbeta forward and 13 Jbeta reverse primers.

The investigation overall reported the following: Tofacitinib significantly lowered scalp clonality and the number of expanded CD8+ clones among the top 100 scalp clones. The treated cohort was small, with a single nonresponder, so links between baseline CD8+ expansion and response need larger studies. During tofacitinib treatment, many expanded lesional clones stuck around in both scalp and blood, and this persistence may partly explain why relapse happens after treatment is stopped. Lesional scalp, especially in alopecia totalis/universalis, showed higher clonality and more expanded CD8+ clones than normal scalp, suggesting antigenic drive. TCR sequences shared between patients were less clear than in mice, possibly partly because of HLA diversity in the patient population. Unlike mouse skin, which is dominated by gammadelta T cells, normal human skin has resident alphabeta T cells that are also sequenced, and this complicates analysis of the scalp TCR repertoire.

Taken with the paper, the label for treatment or condition translates to: oral pan-JAK inhibitor, 5-10 mg twice daily. Lesional scalp punch biopsies and peripheral blood were obtained from alopecia areata patients. After PBMCs were isolated by density centrifugation and stained for CD3, CD4 and CD8, a FACSAria was used to sort CD4+ and CD8+ T cells. The method was the immunoSEQ multiplex PCR assay. For TCR sequencing, RNA was extracted from every sample and reverse transcribed into cDNA to serve as template. First-strand cDNA was synthesized using SuperScript III with a 2:1 mix of oligo-dT and random hexamers. Amplification bias was assessed with a synthetic immune receptor repertoire, and residual bias was removed computationally. The paper's processing steps were these. Raw reads were preprocessed for error removal, and CDR3 was defined according to IMGT conventions as running from the conserved cysteine to phenylalanine. Clonality was computed as 1 minus the Shannon entropy, with the entropy normalized by log2 of the number of productive unique TCRs. CD4 or CD8 identity of scalp clones was inferred by cross-referencing scalp TCRbeta sequences with sorted blood CD4 and CD8 repertoires. This immuneACCESS table, as held by TCRdb, lists in-frame sequences with V and J called but not all clones. Of the missing ones, under half trace to an unresolved V gene in checked studies; the others have no known cause. The DNA gave D and trimming, while V, J and clone size come from that table. This sample lists about 97,000 clones; almost 60% were detected once. 16% of the sample belongs to the ten largest clones.

For CDR1 and CDR2, the germline V gene (reference sequence) lists GTSNPN and SVGIG. V and J lose 2 bases and 2 bases, and a span of 10 bases separates them. The CDR3 holds 13 amino acids from the cysteine to the phenylalanine. Only the CDR3 region is kept as DNA, spanning 39 bases read in frame from base 1. The V and J genes are TRBV30 and TRBJ2-7, and the D gene may be TRBD2, 6 bases matching. Sequencing used CD8+ T cells sorted from blood, obtained at approximately week 60, from a patient treated with tofacitinib. This sequence originates from a human donor with alopecia areata. The CDR3 amino acid sequence is: CAWSLGGTYEQYF. The sequenced DNA: TGTGCCTGGAGTCTGGGGGGTACCTACGAGCAGTACTTC.